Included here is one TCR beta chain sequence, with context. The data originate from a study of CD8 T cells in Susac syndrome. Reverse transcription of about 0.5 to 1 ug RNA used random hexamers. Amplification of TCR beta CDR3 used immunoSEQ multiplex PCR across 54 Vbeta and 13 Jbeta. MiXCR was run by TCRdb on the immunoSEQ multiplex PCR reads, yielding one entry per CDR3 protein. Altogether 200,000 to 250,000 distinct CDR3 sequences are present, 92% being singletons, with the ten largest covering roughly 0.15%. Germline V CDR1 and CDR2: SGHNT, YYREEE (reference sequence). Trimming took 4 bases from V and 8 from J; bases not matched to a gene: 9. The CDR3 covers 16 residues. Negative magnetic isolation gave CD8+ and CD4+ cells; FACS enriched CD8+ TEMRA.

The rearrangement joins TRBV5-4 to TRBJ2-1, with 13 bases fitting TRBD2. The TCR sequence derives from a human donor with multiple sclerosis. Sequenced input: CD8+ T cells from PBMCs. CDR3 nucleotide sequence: TGTGCCAGCAGCATTGGACTAGCGGGAGAGGGGTATGAGCAGTTCTTC. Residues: CASSIGLAGEGYEQFF.